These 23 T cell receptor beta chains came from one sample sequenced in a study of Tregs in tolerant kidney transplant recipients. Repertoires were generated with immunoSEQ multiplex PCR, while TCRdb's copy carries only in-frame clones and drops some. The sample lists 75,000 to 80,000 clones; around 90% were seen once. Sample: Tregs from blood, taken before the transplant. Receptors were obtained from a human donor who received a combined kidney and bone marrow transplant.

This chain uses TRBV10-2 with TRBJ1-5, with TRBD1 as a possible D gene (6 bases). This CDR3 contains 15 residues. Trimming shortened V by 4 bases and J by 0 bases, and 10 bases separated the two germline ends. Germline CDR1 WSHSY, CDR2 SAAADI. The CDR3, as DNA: TGCGCCAGCAGTGGGACAGAATTTAGCAATCAGCCCCAGCATTTT. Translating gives CASSGTEFSNQPQHF.

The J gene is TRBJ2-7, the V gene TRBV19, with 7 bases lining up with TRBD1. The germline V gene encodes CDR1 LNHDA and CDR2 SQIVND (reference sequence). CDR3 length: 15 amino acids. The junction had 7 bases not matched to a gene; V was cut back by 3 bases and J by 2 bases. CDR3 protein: CASSMVHRGTYEQYF. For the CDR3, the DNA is TGTGCCAGTAGTATGGTTCACAGGGGAACCTACGAGCAGTACTTC.

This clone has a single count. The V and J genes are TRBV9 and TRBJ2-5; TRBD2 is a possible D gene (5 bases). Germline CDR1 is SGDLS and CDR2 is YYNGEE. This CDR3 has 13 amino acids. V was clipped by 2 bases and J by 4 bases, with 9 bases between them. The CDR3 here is CASSVGDRETQYF. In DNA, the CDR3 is TGTGCCAGCAGCGTCGGGGATAGAGAGACCCAGTACTTC.

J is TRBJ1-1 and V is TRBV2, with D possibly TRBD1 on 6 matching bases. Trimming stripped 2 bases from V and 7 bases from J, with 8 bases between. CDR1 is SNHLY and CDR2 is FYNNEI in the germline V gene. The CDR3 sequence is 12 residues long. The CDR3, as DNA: TGTGCCAGCAGTGAAAGCAGGGGTGAAGCTTTCTTT. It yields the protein CASSESRGEAFF.

As DNA, the CDR3 is TGTGCCGCCCGACCCCCTGACAGGGAAAAACTGTTTTTT. It encodes CAARPPDREKLFF. The chain couples TRBV28 to TRBJ1-4, with D maybe TRBD1 (6 bases). The V gene lost 11 bases and the J gene lost 8 bases, with 18 bases spanning the gap. This CDR3 is 13 amino acids long. Germline V gene lookup returns CDR1 MDHEN and CDR2 SYDVKM.

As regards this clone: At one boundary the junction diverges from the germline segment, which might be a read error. This CDR3 reads CASSYKGQGLGF. The DNA for the CDR3 is TGTGCCAGCAGTTACAAGGGACAGGGGTTGGGTTTT. This sequence joins TRBV6-6 and TRBJ1-1; the match to TRBD1 covers 10 bases. From germline, CDR1 is MNHNY and CDR2 SVGAGI (reference sequence). The length of the CDR3 is 12 residues.

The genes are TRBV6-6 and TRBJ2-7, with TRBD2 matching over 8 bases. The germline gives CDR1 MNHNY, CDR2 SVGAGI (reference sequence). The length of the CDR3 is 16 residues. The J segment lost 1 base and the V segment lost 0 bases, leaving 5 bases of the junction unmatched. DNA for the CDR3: TGTGCCAGCAGTTACTCTACTAGCGGTCGATCCTACGAGCAGTACTTC. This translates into CASSYSTSGRSYEQYF.

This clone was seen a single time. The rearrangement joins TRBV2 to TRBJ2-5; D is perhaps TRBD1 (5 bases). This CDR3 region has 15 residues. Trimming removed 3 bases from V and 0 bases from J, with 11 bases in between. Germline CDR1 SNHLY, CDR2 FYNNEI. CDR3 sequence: CASSDRQTYQETQYF. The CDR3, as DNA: TGTGCCAGCAGTGACAGACAGACCTACCAAGAGACCCAGTACTTC.

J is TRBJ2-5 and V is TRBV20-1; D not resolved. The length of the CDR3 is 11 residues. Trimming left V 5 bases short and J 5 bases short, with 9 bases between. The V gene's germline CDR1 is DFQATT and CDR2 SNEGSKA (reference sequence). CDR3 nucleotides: TGCAGTGCTCTCCTTTTGGAGACCCAGTACTTC. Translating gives CSALLLETQYF.

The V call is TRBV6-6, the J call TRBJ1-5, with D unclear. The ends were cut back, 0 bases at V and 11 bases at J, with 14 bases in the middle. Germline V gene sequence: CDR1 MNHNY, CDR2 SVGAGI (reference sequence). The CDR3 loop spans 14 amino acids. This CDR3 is CASSYSRATRAQHF. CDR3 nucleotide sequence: TGTGCCAGCAGTTACTCGCGTGCGACACGGGCCCAGCATTTT.

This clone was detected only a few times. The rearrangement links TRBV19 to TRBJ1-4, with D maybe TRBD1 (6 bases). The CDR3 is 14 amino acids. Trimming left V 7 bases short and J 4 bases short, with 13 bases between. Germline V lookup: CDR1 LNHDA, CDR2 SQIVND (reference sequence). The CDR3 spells CASKRTAINEKLFF. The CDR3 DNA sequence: TGTGCCAGTAAAAGGACAGCGATTAATGAAAAACTGTTTTTT.

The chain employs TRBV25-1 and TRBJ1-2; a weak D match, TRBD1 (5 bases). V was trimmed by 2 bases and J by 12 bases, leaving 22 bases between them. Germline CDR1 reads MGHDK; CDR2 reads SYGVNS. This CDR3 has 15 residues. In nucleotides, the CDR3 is TGTGCCAGCAGTGAAAACTCCGGGGCTCAGGTCATCCACACCTTC. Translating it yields CASSENSGAQVIHTF.

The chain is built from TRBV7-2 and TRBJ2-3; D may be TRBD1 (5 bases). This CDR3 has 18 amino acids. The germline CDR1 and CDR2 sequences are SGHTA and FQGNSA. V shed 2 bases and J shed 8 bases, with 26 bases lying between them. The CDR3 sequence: CASSLKGPSGVWQGTQYF. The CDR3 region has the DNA TGTGCCAGCAGCTTAAAGGGCCCTAGTGGGGTTTGGCAGGGTACGCAGTATTTT.

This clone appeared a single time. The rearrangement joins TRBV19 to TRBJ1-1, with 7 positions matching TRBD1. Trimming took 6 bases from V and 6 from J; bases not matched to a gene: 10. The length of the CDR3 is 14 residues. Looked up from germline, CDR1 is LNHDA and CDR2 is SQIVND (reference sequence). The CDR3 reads CASSRGGAGAEAFF. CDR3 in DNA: TGTGCCAGTAGCCGAGGGGGCGCAGGAGCTGAAGCTTTCTTT.

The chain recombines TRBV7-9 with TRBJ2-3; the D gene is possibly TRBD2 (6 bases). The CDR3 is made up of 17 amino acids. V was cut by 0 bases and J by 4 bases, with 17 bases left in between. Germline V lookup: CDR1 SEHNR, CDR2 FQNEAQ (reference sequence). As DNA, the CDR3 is TGTGCCAGCAGCTTAGCGAAACTAGCCGTTGCCGCAGATACGCAGTATTTT. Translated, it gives CASSLAKLAVAADTQYF.

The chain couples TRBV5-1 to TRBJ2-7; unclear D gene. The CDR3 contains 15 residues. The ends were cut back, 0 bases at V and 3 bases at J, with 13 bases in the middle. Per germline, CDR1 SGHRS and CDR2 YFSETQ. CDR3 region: CASSLVPAGDYEQYF. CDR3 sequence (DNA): TGCGCCAGCAGCTTGGTGCCAGCAGGAGACTACGAGCAGTACTTC.

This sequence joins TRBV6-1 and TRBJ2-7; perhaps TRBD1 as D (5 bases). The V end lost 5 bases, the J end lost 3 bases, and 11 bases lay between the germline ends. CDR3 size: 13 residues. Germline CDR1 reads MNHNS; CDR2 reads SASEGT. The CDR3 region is CASSRRQFYEQYF. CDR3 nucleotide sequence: TGTGCCAGCAGTCGACGACAGTTCTACGAGCAGTACTTC.

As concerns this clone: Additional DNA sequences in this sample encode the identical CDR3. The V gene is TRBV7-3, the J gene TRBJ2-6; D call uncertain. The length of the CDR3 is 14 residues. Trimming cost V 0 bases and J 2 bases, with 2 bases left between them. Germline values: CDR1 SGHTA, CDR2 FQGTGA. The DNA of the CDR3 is TGTGCCAGCAGCTTAACGCCTGGGGCCAACGTCCTGACTTTC. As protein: CASSLTPGANVLTF. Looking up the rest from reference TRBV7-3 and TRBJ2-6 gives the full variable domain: GAGVSQTPSNKVTEKGKYVELRCDPISGHTALYWYRQSLGQGPEFLIYFQGTGAADDSGLPNDRFFAVRPEGSVSTLKIQRTERGDSAVYLCASSLTPGANVLTFGAGSRLTVL.

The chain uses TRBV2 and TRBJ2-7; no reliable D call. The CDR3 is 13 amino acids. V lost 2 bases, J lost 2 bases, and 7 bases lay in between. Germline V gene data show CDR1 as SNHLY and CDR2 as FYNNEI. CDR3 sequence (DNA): TGTGCCAGCAGTGAATTAGAAGCCTACGAGCAGTACTTC. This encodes CASSELEAYEQYF.

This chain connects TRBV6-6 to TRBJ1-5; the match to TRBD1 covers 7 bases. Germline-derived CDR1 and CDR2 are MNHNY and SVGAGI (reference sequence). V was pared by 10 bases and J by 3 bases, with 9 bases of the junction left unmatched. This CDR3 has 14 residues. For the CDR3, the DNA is TGTGCCACCCAGGGACAGCAATCCAATCAGCCCCAGCATTTT. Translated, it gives CATQGQQSNQPQHF.

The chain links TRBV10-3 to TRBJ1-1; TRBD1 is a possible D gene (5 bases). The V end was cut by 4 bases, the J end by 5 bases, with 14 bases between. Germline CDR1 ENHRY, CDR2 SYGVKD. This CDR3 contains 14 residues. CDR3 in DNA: TGTGCCATCAGTGCTGAGGGGCTGGGGACTGAAGCTTTCTTT. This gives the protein CAISAEGLGTEAFF.

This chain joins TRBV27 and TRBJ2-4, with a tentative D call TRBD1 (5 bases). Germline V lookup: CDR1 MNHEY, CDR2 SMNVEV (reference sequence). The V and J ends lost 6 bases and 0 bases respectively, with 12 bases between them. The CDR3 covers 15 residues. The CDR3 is CASSPRGLAKNIQYF. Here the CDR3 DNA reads TGTGCCAGCAGCCCAAGGGGTTTAGCCAAAAACATTCAGTACTTC.

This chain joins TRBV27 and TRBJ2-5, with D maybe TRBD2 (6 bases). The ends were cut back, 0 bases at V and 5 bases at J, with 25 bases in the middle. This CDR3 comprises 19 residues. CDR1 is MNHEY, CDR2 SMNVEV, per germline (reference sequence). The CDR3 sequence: CASSLSAPKRAGRVETQYF. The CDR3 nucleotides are TGTGCCAGCAGTTTATCGGCTCCCAAGCGGGCTGGGCGGGTGGAGACCCAGTACTTC.